This T cell receptor beta chain is drawn from a study of graft-versus-host responses after intestinal transplantation. For the study at large: In this cohort, recipients had multivisceral, liver-intestinal, or isolated intestinal transplants. Study outcomes and limitations: Marrow from the recipient contained GvH clones, some of which had appeared first in ileum or blood.

Notes on this clone: As yet, its antigen is unknown.

Only in-frame clones appear in the TCRdb table, and some are missing; sequencing was by immunoSEQ multiplex PCR. The table has fewer than 150,000 clones, 90% to 95% seen once. This CDR3 is built from 14 residues. The ends were cut back, 5 bases at V and 6 bases at J, with 17 bases in the middle. CDR1 is MNHNS and CDR2 is SASEGT in the germline V gene. Source: unstimulated CD4+ T cells sorted from spleen or lymph node cells, taken before intestinal transplant. The clonotype originates from a human donor who received an intestinal transplant. The rearrangement links TRBV6-1 to TRBJ2-7; D is possibly TRBD2 (5 bases). The CDR3 bases are TGTGCCAGCAGTCGCGACTCCCGGGGATCCGAGCAGTACTTC. It codes for CASSRDSRGSEQYF.